This T cell receptor (beta chain) was found in a study of cytomegalovirus exposure and HLA in healthy donors. Findings of the study overall: With high specificity and sensitivity, the classifier reportedly diagnosed cytomegalovirus status.

Regarding this clone: What it recognizes is unknown.

The CDR3 has 14 residues. CDR1 and CDR2 (germline): SGDLS, YYNGEE. Trimming left V 4 bases short and J 5 bases short, with 15 bases between. Primers included in the PCR were 60 Vbeta and 13 Jbeta primers. Libraries were prepared by immunoSEQ multiplex PCR; TCRdb keeps only in-frame clonotypes and omits some of them. The sample contains approximately 190,000 clones, roughly 80% of which appear only once. Sequences were obtained from PBMCs. The V gene is TRBV9, the J gene TRBJ2-5; TRBD2 might be the D (6 bases). The receptor was isolated from a man aged 50 or older in good health and CMV-seronegative. CDR3 bases: TGTGCCAGCAGCTCAGGGAGGCCCCCGGAGACCCAGTACTTC. Translated: CASSSGRPPETQYF.